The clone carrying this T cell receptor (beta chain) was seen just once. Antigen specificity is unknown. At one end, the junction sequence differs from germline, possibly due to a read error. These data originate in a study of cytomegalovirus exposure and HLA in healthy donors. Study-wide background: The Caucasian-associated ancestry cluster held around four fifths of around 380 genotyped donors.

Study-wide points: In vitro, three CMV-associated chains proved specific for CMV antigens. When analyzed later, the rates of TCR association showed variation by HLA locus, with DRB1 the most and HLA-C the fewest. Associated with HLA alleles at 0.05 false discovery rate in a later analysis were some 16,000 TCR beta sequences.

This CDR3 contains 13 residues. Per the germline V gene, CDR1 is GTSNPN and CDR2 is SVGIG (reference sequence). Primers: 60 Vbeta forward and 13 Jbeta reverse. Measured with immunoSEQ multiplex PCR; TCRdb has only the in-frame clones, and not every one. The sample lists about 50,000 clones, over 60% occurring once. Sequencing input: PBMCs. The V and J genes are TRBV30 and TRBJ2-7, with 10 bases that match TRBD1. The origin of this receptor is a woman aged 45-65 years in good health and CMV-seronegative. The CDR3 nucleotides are TGTGCCTGGAGTACGGGGACAGGGGACCCGACGAACTTC. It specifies CAWSTGTGDPTNF.